A selection of T cell receptor beta chains follows, all from one sample in a study of T cell responses to AZD1222 COVID-19 vaccine. Assay: immunoSEQ multiplex PCR; the TCRdb copy retains only in-frame clones and omits some. The repertoire holds about 88,000 clones, with roughly 89% as singletons. The material sequenced was peripheral blood, taken 28 days after the second AZD1222 dose. The origin of the receptors is an adult who received the AZD1222 COVID-19 vaccine. Each CDR3 is given with its conserved first and last residue. The order of the fields is J gene, D gene, clone size, V gene, CDR3 DNA, CDR3 protein. A D gene is named only where the DNA matches it firmly. Rows give clone size only sometimes, using once, few, many, or a class for an expanded clone.

J: TRBJ1-3; D: .; size: .; V: TRBV3-1/TRBV3-2; DNA: TGTGCCAGCAGCCAACCAAACAGGGCTGGAAACACCATATATTTT; CDR3: CASSQPNRAGNTIYF
J: TRBJ1-4; D: .; size: .; V: TRBV7-9; DNA: TGTGCCAGCAGTTTGGGGTCCGTGAATGAAAAACTGTTTTTT; CDR3: CASSLGSVNEKLFF
J: TRBJ2-7; D: TRBD1; size: .; V: TRBV27; DNA: TGTGCCAGTACAGGGGGCGGGGATTACGAGCAGTACTTC; CDR3: CASTGGGDYEQYF
J: TRBJ1-4; D: TRBD1; size: .; V: TRBV7-2; DNA: TGTGCCAGCAGCCTGGACAGGGGGCATGAAAAACTGTTTTTT; CDR3: CASSLDRGHEKLFF
J: TRBJ1-1; D: TRBD1; size: .; V: TRBV18; DNA: TGTGCCAGCTCACTCCGGACAGGGGATGAAGCTTTCTTT; CDR3: CASSLRTGDEAFF
J: TRBJ2-2; D: TRBD1; size: .; V: TRBV3-1/TRBV3-2; DNA: TGTGCCAGCAGCCAAGTAGGGACAGGGGGAACCGGGGAGCTGTTTTTT; CDR3: CASSQVGTGGTGELFF
J: TRBJ2-3; D: .; size: once; V: TRBV19; DNA: TGTGCCAGTAGCCAGCAGTCGGGACCAGATACGCAGTATTTT; CDR3: CASSQQSGPDTQYF
J: TRBJ1-2; D: TRBD1; size: once; V: TRBV27; DNA: TGTGCCAGCAGTACCCGGACAGGGACGAACTATGGCTACACCTTC; CDR3: CASSTRTGTNYGYTF
J: TRBJ2-3; D: TRBD2; size: once; V: TRBV5-1; DNA: TGCGCCAGCAGCTCGGGACTAGCGGCAGATACGCAGTATTTT; CDR3: CASSSGLAADTQYF
J: TRBJ1-6; D: .; size: .; V: TRBV5-1; DNA: TGCGCCAGCAGCTTGGGGGGGGTTGATAATTCACCCCTCCACTTT; CDR3: CASSLGGVDNSPLHF
J: TRBJ1-3; D: .; size: .; V: TRBV6-6; DNA: TGTGCCAGCAGCCAACAGGCCTCTGGAAACACCATATATTTT; CDR3: CASSQQASGNTIYF
J: TRBJ1-1; D: .; size: .; V: TRBV7-8; DNA: TGTGCCAGCAGCTCGTCTGAGTTAACTGAAGCTTTCTTT; CDR3: CASSSSELTEAFF
J: TRBJ1-1; D: .; size: .; V: TRBV6-5; DNA: TGTGCCAGCAGTTACCTGGGCTCGGCTTTCTTT; CDR3: CASSYLGSAFF
J: TRBJ1-5; D: TRBD1; size: .; V: TRBV4-1; DNA: TGCGCCAGCAGCCGGGTGACAGGGACGAGTCAGCCCCAGCATTTT; CDR3: CASSRVTGTSQPQHF
J: TRBJ1-2; D: .; size: .; V: TRBV7-2; DNA: TGTGCCAGCAGCTTAACCGGGCCTGCCGTGGGCTACACCTTC; CDR3: CASSLTGPAVGYTF
J: TRBJ1-2; D: .; size: .; V: TRBV6-6; DNA: TGTGCCAGCAGTTACTCGACAGAACATGGCTACACCTTC; CDR3: CASSYSTEHGYTF
J: TRBJ1-1; D: .; size: .; V: TRBV5-1; DNA: TGCGCCAGCAGCCCTCCGAGCACTGAAGCTTTCTTT; CDR3: CASSPPSTEAFF
J: TRBJ2-7; D: TRBD1; size: .; V: TRBV4-2; DNA: TGTGCCAGCAGCCAAGATCCAGGGGGCGTTTACGAGCAGTACTTC; CDR3: CASSQDPGGVYEQYF
J: TRBJ2-2; D: .; size: .; V: TRBV7-9; DNA: TGTGCCAGCAGCTTACAGGACAGTGGCTACACCGGGGAGCTGTTTTTT; CDR3: CASSLQDSGYTGELFF
J: TRBJ1-1; D: .; size: .; V: TRBV5-5; DNA: TGTGCCAGCAGCTTGGCCAGCAGAGTGAACACTGAAGCTTTCTTT; CDR3: CASSLASRVNTEAFF
J: TRBJ1-2; D: .; size: .; V: TRBV5-4; DNA: TGTGCCAGCAGCCCCGACCGAGGCAACTATGGCTACACCTTC; CDR3: CASSPDRGNYGYTF
J: TRBJ1-1; D: .; size: .; V: TRBV3-1/TRBV3-2; DNA: TGTGCCAGCAGCCAAATGGGATGGAACACTGAAGCTTTCTTT; CDR3: CASSQMGWNTEAFF
J: TRBJ1-1; D: .; size: .; V: TRBV29-1; DNA: TGCAGCGTTGAAGGACCGGGACCTCAAGCAACTTTCTTT; CDR3: CSVEGPGPQATFF
J: TRBJ1-1; D: TRBD1; size: .; V: TRBV11-2; DNA: TGTGCCAGCAGCCCAGCGGGGACAGGGGCTGAAGCTTTCTTT; CDR3: CASSPAGTGAEAFF
J: TRBJ2-1; D: TRBD2; size: .; V: TRBV7-2; DNA: TGTGCCAGCAGCTTAGTAGCGGGGTTATACGGGGGCGGTGAGCAGTTCTTC; CDR3: CASSLVAGLYGGGEQFF
J: TRBJ2-1; D: TRBD1; size: .; V: TRBV6-5; DNA: TGTGCCAGCAGTTCCCGCCGACAGGGGATTTACAATGAGCAGTTCTTC; CDR3: CASSSRRQGIYNEQFF
J: TRBJ1-3; D: TRBD1; size: .; V: TRBV6-4; DNA: TGTGCCAGCAGTATAGACAGGGCGGTTTCGGAAAACACCATATATTTT; CDR3: CASSIDRAVSENTIYF
J: TRBJ2-5; D: .; size: .; V: TRBV20-1; DNA: TGCAGTGCTAGTCAGGGTCGAGAGACCCAGTACTTC; CDR3: CSASQGRETQYF
J: TRBJ1-6; D: TRBD1; size: .; V: TRBV2; DNA: TGTGCCAGCCGAGAGGATACAGGGGCCCCTAATTCACCCCTCCACTTT; CDR3: CASREDTGAPNSPLHF
J: TRBJ1-2; D: .; size: .; V: TRBV3-1/TRBV3-2; DNA: TGTGCCAGCAGCCTTTCCAACTATGGCTACACCTTC; CDR3: CASSLSNYGYTF